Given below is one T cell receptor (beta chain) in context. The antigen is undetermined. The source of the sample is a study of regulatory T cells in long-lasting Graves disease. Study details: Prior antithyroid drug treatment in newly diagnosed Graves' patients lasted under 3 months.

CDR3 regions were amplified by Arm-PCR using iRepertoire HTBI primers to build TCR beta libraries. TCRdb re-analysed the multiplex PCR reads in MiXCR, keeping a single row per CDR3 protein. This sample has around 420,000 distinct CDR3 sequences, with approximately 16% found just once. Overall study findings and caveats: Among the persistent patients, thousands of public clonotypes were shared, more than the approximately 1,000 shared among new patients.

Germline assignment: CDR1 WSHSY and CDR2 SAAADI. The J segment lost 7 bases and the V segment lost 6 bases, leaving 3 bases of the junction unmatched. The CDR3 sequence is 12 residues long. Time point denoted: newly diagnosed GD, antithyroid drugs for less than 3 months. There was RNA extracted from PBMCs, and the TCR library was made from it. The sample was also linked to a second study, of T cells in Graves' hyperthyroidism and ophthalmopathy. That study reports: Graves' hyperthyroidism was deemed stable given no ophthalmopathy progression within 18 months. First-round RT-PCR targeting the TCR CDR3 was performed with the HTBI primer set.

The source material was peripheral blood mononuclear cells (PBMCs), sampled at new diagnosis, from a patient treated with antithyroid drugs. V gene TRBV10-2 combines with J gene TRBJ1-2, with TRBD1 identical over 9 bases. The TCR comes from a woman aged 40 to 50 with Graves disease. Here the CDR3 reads CASRGQGLGYTF. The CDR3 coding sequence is TGCGCCAGCAGGGGACAGGGTCTTGGCTACACCTTC.